The 25 T cell receptor beta chains below were found in one sample sequenced in a study of CD8 T cells in Susac syndrome. RNA amounts of about 0.5 to 1 ug underwent reverse transcription with random hexamers. TCRdb independently ran MiXCR on the immunoSEQ multiplex PCR reads; one entry per CDR3 protein. The repertoire holds about 120,000 distinct CDR3 sequences, with 85% to 95% as singletons. The sample consisted of CD8+ T cells from PBMCs. These receptors were collected from a human donor in good health.

The rearrangement links TRBV6-5 to TRBJ1-1; no clear D. Germline CDR1 MNHEY, CDR2 SVGAGI. The CDR3 consists of 15 residues. Trimming removed 0 bases from V and 1 base from J, with 9 bases in between. In DNA form, the CDR3 reads TGTGCCAGCAGTTACTCGATATACGGGAACACTGAAGCTTTCTTT. This translates into CASSYSIYGNTEAFF.

As DNA, the CDR3 is TGCAGTGCTAGAAGGGGTCTGAACACTGAAGCTTTCTTT. Its translation is CSARRGLNTEAFF. This sequence joins TRBV20-1 and TRBJ1-1; the D gene is possibly TRBD1 (5 bases). The V end was cut by 2 bases, the J end by 0 bases, with 7 bases between. The CDR3 consists of 13 residues. Per germline, CDR1 DFQATT and CDR2 SNEGSKA (reference sequence).

This chain uses TRBV7-2 with TRBJ2-1, with 10 bases that match TRBD2. Losses at the gene ends were 5 bases for V and 10 bases for J; bases not matched to a gene: 14. CDR1 is SGHTA and CDR2 is FQGNSA in the germline V gene. The CDR3 sequence is 16 residues long. This CDR3 reads CASSERAQAGGGEQFF. CDR3 sequence (DNA): TGTGCCAGCAGCGAGAGGGCTCAAGCGGGGGGGGGCGAGCAGTTCTTC.

The chain joins TRBV15 to TRBJ2-1, with 8 nucleotides matching TRBD1. There are 17 residues in the CDR3. The ends lost 0 bases at V and 7 bases at J; junction bases unmatched: 11. Germline V gives CDR1 LNHNV, CDR2 YYDKDF (reference sequence). Written as DNA, the CDR3 is TGTGCCACCAGCAGAGATCGGGACAGGACTAAAAGGAATGAGCAGTTCTTC. Its translation: CATSRDRDRTKRNEQFF. Variable domain in full (rest from reference TRBV15 and TRBJ2-1): DAMVIQNPRYQVTQFGKPVTLSCSQTLNHNVMYWYQQKSSQAPKLLFHYYDKDFNNEADTPDNFQSRRPNTSFCFLDIRSPGLGDTAMYLCATSRDRDRTKRNEQFFGPGTRLTVL.

The genes are TRBV18 and TRBJ2-5; no firm D call. V was pared by 3 bases and J by 1 base, with 12 bases between. Germline V lookup: CDR1 KGHSH, CDR2 LQKENI. This CDR3 contains 15 residues. Here the CDR3 reads CASSPSALTQETQYF. CDR3 DNA: TGTGCCAGCTCACCGTCGGCGTTGACCCAAGAGACCCAGTACTTC.

This clonotype occurred once. V usage is TRBV10-3 and J usage is TRBJ2-2, with D uncertain. Germline CDR1 ENHRY, CDR2 SYGVKD. The CDR3 has 13 residues. Trimming removed 7 bases from V and 1 base from J, with 7 bases in between. CDR3 loop: CAINAGNTGELFF. CDR3 DNA: TGTGCCATCAATGCCGGGAACACCGGGGAGCTGTTTTTT.

This chain joins TRBV12-3 or TRBV12-4 and TRBJ1-5, with D possibly being TRBD1 (6 bases). The CDR3 sequence is 15 residues long. V lost 5 bases and J 4 bases, leaving 15 bases between the germline ends. CDR3 in DNA: TGTGCCAGCAGTCCGTCACAGGGAGGTAATCAGCCCCAGCATTTT. This encodes CASSPSQGGNQPQHF.

This rearrangement joins TRBV6-4 to TRBJ2-2; possibly TRBD1 or TRBD2 for D (5 bases each). The V and J ends lost 4 bases and 6 bases respectively, with 9 bases between them. This CDR3 is built from 13 residues. Per the germline V gene, CDR1 is MRHNA and CDR2 is SNTAGT. In DNA form, the CDR3 reads TGTGCCAGCAGTGCATCGGGGCCCGGGGAGCTGTTTTTT. Its translation: CASSASGPGELFF.

This rearrangement joins TRBV3-1 to TRBJ1-4; 7 bases are shared with TRBD1. The V segment lost 6 bases and the J segment 3 bases; nucleotides outside the gene matches: 4. The CDR3 is 14 residues long. The germline gives CDR1 LGHDT, CDR2 YNNKEL (reference sequence). The CDR3 here is CASSWGTANEKLFF. The DNA of the CDR3 is TGTGCCAGCAGTTGGGGGACAGCTAATGAAAAACTGTTTTTT.

The rearrangement uses TRBV12-3 or TRBV12-4 and TRBJ1-1, with D perhaps matching TRBD1 (5 bases). The V and J ends lost 1 base and 5 bases respectively, with 11 bases between them. The CDR3 loop spans 14 amino acids. This chain's CDR3 is CASSLETRGTEAFF. DNA of the CDR3: TGTGCCAGCAGTTTAGAGACGAGGGGAACTGAAGCTTTCTTT.

The rearrangement links TRBV7-2 to TRBJ1-1; no reliable D call. V was shortened by 2 bases and J by 0 bases, with 7 bases between the two germline ends. The germline CDR1 and CDR2 sequences are SGHTA and FQGNSA. There are 14 residues in the CDR3. The CDR3 is CASSLLQLNTEAFF. In DNA, the CDR3 is TGTGCCAGCAGCTTATTACAGTTGAACACTGAAGCTTTCTTT.

The rearrangement uses TRBV7-3 and TRBJ2-1; D is possibly TRBD1 (5 bases). V gave up 2 bases and J gave up 7 bases, with 6 bases separating them. CDR1 SGHTA and CDR2 FQGTGA come from the germline V gene. The length of the CDR3 is 12 residues. CDR3 DNA: TGTGCCAGCAGCTTACAGGGTAATGAGCAGTTCTTC. Protein: CASSLQGNEQFF.

This chain uses TRBV14 with TRBJ2-1; D call uncertain. Germline V CDR1 and CDR2: SGHDN, FVKESK. The V end was cut by 3 bases, the J end by 10 bases, with 10 bases between. This CDR3 has 12 amino acids. CDR3 in DNA: TGTGCCAGCAGCCACGGCGGTGTGGAGCAGTTCTTC. It yields the protein CASSHGGVEQFF.

For the CDR3, the DNA is TGTGCCAGCAGCTTAGTGGTCCCAGGGCTAGGGGAGCAGTACTTC. Its translation: CASSLVVPGLGEQYF. This chain uses TRBV7-2 with TRBJ2-7; a possible D gene is TRBD1 (5 bases). The CDR3 is 15 amino acids. The V and J ends lost 1 base and 7 bases respectively, with 17 bases between them. The germline CDR1 and CDR2 sequences are SGHTA and FQGNSA.

This chain uses TRBV11-2 with TRBJ2-5, with TRBD1 matching over 9 bases. The CDR3 is made up of 15 amino acids. Losses at the gene ends were 7 bases for V and 1 base for J; bases not matched to a gene: 7. CDR1 and CDR2 (germline): SGHAT, FQNNGV. The CDR3 DNA reads as TGTGCCAGCAAACCACCGGGACAGGGCCAAGAGACCCAGTACTTC. Encoded protein: CASKPPGQGQETQYF.

The gene calls are TRBV20-1 and TRBJ2-5; D tentatively reads TRBD1 or TRBD2 (5 bases each). Trimming shortened V by 5 bases and J by 5 bases, and 15 bases separated the two germline ends. The CDR3 is made up of 13 amino acids. Germline V gene lookup returns CDR1 DFQATT and CDR2 SNEGSKA (reference sequence). The CDR3 here is CSAPQRGVETQYF. CDR3 in DNA: TGCAGTGCTCCCCAGAGGGGAGTTGAGACCCAGTACTTC.

The chain recombines TRBV3-1 with TRBJ1-2; D is possibly TRBD1 (5 bases). Per the germline V gene, CDR1 is LGHDT and CDR2 is YNNKEL (reference sequence). This CDR3 has 16 residues. V dropped 2 bases and J dropped 2 bases, with 15 bases sitting between them. The CDR3 coding sequence is TGTGCCAGCAGCCAATTAGGGGTACCTACCAACTATGGCTACACCTTC. The encoded protein is CASSQLGVPTNYGYTF.

The CDR3 bases are TGCAGCGTTGGCGGGGAATACGAGCAGTACTTC. This sequence encodes CSVGGEYEQYF. This chain links TRBV29-1 with TRBJ2-7; tentative D call: TRBD2 (6 bases). The CDR3 runs to 11 residues. Looked up from germline, CDR1 is SQVTM and CDR2 is ANQGSEA. V was cut by 4 bases and J by 4 bases, with 8 bases left in between.

This chain uses TRBV2 with TRBJ2-1; 7 positions match TRBD2. J lost 1 base, V lost 8 bases, and 2 bases had no gene match. CDR3 length: 13 amino acids. Germline CDR1 is SNHLY and CDR2 is FYNNEI. The CDR3 region is CASPGGSYNEQFF. CDR3 bases: TGTGCCAGCCCCGGGGGGTCCTACAATGAGCAGTTCTTC.

The V call is TRBV5-1, the J call TRBJ2-7, with D tentatively TRBD1 (5 bases). CDR1 and CDR2 from the germline V gene are SGHRS and YFSETQ. This CDR3 contains 14 residues. V was pared by 4 bases and J by 5 bases, with 16 bases between. The DNA for the CDR3 is TGCGCCAGCAGCCTCGAAGGGGCCCTCAACGAGCAGTACTTC. This sequence encodes CASSLEGALNEQYF.

In the case of this clonotype: Germline is not matched at one junction end, which may reflect a read error. The chain employs TRBV19 and TRBJ2-2; 7 bases map to TRBD1. Germline V gene data show CDR1 as LNHDA and CDR2 as SQIVND (reference sequence). The CDR3 extends over 14 amino acids. The CDR3 region is CASRSTGNTRELFF. CDR3 in DNA: TGTGCCAGTAGGTCGACAGGGAACACCAGGGAGCTGTTTTTT.

The chain joins TRBV18 to TRBJ1-1, with TRBD1 as a possible D gene (6 bases). The CDR3 length is 13 residues. V shed 4 bases and J shed 7 bases, with 13 bases lying between them. Germline V gene data show CDR1 as KGHSH and CDR2 as LQKENI. Written as DNA, the CDR3 is TGTGCCAGCTCACTACCCGGGACAATTGAAGCTTTCTTT. It encodes CASSLPGTIEAFF.

The table lists this clonotype with a count of one. The rearrangement uses TRBV29-1 and TRBJ2-3, with D possibly called TRBD1 or TRBD2 (6 bases each). The CDR3 extends over 14 amino acids. Deletions cut 7 bases from V and 2 bases from J, with 16 bases between. Per the germline V gene, CDR1 is SQVTM and CDR2 is ANQGSEA. The CDR3 is CSAPLGGHTDTQYF. The CDR3 DNA reads TGCAGCGCTCCCTTGGGGGGACACACAGATACGCAGTATTTT.

This clonotype has just one count. The chain carries TRBV5-1 and TRBJ1-1, with TRBD1 matching over 7 bases. V shed 3 bases, J shed 1 base, and the junction held 3 bases outside the gene matches. CDR3 length equals 14 residues. Germline CDR1 and CDR2: SGHRS and YFSETQ. For the CDR3, the DNA is TGCGCCAGCAGCTGGGGACAGCAGAACACTGAAGCTTTCTTT. Translating it yields CASSWGQQNTEAFF.

The V gene is TRBV18, the J gene TRBJ2-7; the D gene is possibly TRBD1 (5 bases). Germline V gene sequence: CDR1 KGHSH, CDR2 LQKENI. V was trimmed by 2 bases and J by 9 bases, leaving 20 bases between them. CDR3 size: 15 residues. CDR3 DNA sequence: TGTGCCAGCTCACCAGAAGCTTCCACAAGGGGCGGGCAGTACTTC. This translates into CASSPEASTRGGQYF.